One sample yielded the 7 T cell receptor beta chains listed below, sequenced in a study of CD4+ T cells in melanoma. The protocol was immunoSEQ multiplex PCR, while the TCRdb copy is restricted to in-frame clones and leaves out a portion. The repertoire holds 20,000 to 25,000 clones, with more than 70% as singletons. These receptors all stem from a human donor with melanoma.

This chain connects TRBV5-4 to TRBJ2-2; D is possibly TRBD1 (5 bases). The CDR3 extends over 15 amino acids. V lost 4 bases and J 4 bases, leaving 14 bases between the germline ends. Germline V gene sequence: CDR1 SGHNT, CDR2 YYREEE (reference sequence). This chain's CDR3 is CASSRQKVGTGELFF. CDR3 nucleotides: TGTGCCAGCAGCCGACAGAAAGTAGGCACCGGGGAGCTGTTTTTT. Full variable domain (rest looked up from reference TRBV5-4 and TRBJ2-2): ETGVTQSPTHLIKTRGQQVTLRCSSQSGHNTVSWYQQALGQGPQFIFQYYREEENGRGNFPPRFSGLQFPNYSSELNVNALELDDSALYLCASSRQKVGTGELFFGEGSRLTVL.

This clone has more than one count but fewer than ten. J is TRBJ1-6 and V is TRBV7-2, with D unresolved. Germline-derived CDR1 and CDR2 are SGHTA and FQGNSA. V shed 1 base and J shed 8 bases, with 6 bases lying between them. The CDR3 is 13 amino acids. This CDR3 reads CASSLEQDSPLHF. The CDR3 DNA is TGTGCCAGCAGCTTAGAGCAGGATTCACCCCTCCACTTT. Complete variable domain (other parts from reference TRBV7-2 and TRBJ1-6): GAGVSQSPSNKVTEKGKDVELRCDPISGHTALYWYRQSLGQGLEFLIYFQGNSAPDKSGLPSDRFSAERTGGSVSTLTIQRTQQEDSAVYLCASSLEQDSPLHFGNGTRLTVT.

The chain couples TRBV6-1 to TRBJ1-2; 11 positions match TRBD1. Germline V gene data show CDR1 as MNHNS and CDR2 as SASEGT. V dropped 3 bases and J dropped 0; count of bases not matched to a gene: 6. The CDR3 sequence is 17 residues long. CDR3 nucleotides: TGTGCCAGCAGTGAGCCGGGACAGGGGGTCGCTAACTATGGCTACACCTTC. This sequence encodes CASSEPGQGVANYGYTF.

The chain uses TRBV5-5 and TRBJ2-5; D gene ambiguous. The CDR3 loop spans 14 amino acids. V was shortened by 0 bases and J by 0 bases, with 6 bases between the two germline ends. The germline V gene has CDR1 SGHKS and CDR2 YYEKEE (reference sequence). CDR3 coding DNA: TGTGCCAGCAGCTTGGACAGAGACCAAGAGACCCAGTACTTC. Its translation: CASSLDRDQETQYF.

The chain uses TRBV10-3 and TRBJ1-2; 10 bases are a match to TRBD1. CDR1 ENHRY and CDR2 SYGVKD come from the germline V gene. Trimming took 5 bases from V and 8 from J; bases not matched to a gene: 8. This CDR3 contains 14 residues. CDR3 loop: CAISKLGTGVGYTF. The CDR3 nucleotides read TGTGCCATCAGTAAACTCGGGACAGGGGTCGGCTACACCTTC.

This rearrangement joins TRBV6-5 to TRBJ1-4; the D is unclear. CDR1 MNHEY and CDR2 SVGAGI come from the germline V gene. The CDR3 contains 14 residues. V was pared by 0 bases and J by 11 bases, with 13 bases between. The DNA for the CDR3 is TGTGCCAGCAGTTACTCGATTTCGGCACGGAAACTGTTTTTT. The encoded protein is CASSYSISARKLFF.

The table lists this clone with a few counts. V is TRBV10-1 and J is TRBJ1-3, with unresolved D. CDR1 is WNHNN, CDR2 SYGVQD, per germline (reference sequence). This CDR3 is built from 15 residues. Trimming removed 4 bases at V and 0 bases at J, with 10 bases between. The CDR3, as DNA: TGCGCCAGCAGTGCGACTCAAGGCTCTGGAAACACCATATATTTT. Residues: CASSATQGSGNTIYF.